The 5 T cell receptor beta chains below all came from one sample that was sequenced in a study of T cells after yellow fever vaccination (dated by TCRdb to the late 2010s). The sample's treatment or condition label is to be understood as: live attenuated yellow fever vaccine strain. Preparation of the library involved 5' RACE. This sample was sequenced with an Illumina HiSeq 2500. The public sequencing data were trimmed at Q25 with fastp and processed into clonotypes with MiXCR by TCRdb, which kept only in-frame beta chains. For every CDR3 protein sequence, its rows merge into one entry that carries the most common genes and DNA. Within this sample are some 350,000 distinct CDR3 sequences, with under 14% of them counted one time only. The top ten hold less than 20% of the sample. The material sequenced was PBMCs, taken on the day of the first yellow fever vaccination. These receptors were taken from a man younger than 35 who received the YFV17D yellow fever vaccine.

The rearrangement joins TRBV11-2 to TRBJ2-2; D gene unclear. Germline lookup yields CDR1 SGHAT and CDR2 FQNNGV. This CDR3 region has 14 residues. The V gene lost 5 bases and the J gene lost 7 bases, with 14 bases spanning the gap. The CDR3 sequence is CASSPAVSVGELFF. CDR3 nucleotide sequence: TGTGCCAGCAGCCCCGCTGTTTCGGTCGGGGAGCTGTTTTTT. The complete variable domain, with remaining parts taken from reference TRBV11-2 and TRBJ2-2, reads EAGVAQSPRYKIIEKRQSVAFWCNPISGHATLYWYQQILGQGPKLLIQFQNNGVVDDSQLPKDRFSAERLKGVDSTLKIQPAKLEDSAVYLCASSPAVSVGELFFGEGSRLTVL.

The chain couples TRBV6-1 to TRBJ2-3, with D perhaps TRBD1 (6 bases). CDR1 and CDR2 from the germline V gene are MNHNS and SASEGT. The CDR3 is 13 amino acids. V lost 8 bases and J lost 3, with 12 bases in between. The CDR3 loop reads CASGSQGTDTQYF. The CDR3, as DNA: TGTGCCAGCGGCTCCCAGGGGACAGATACGCAGTATTTT.

The chain links TRBV7-3 to TRBJ1-1; no clear D gene. The CDR3 is 13 amino acids. The V and J ends lost 5 bases and 5 bases respectively, with 12 bases between them. Germline values: CDR1 SGHTA, CDR2 FQGTGA. The CDR3 protein is CASSPFEGTEAFF. The CDR3 region has the DNA TGTGCCAGCAGCCCCTTCGAGGGAACTGAAGCTTTCTTT.

This clonotype has more than one count but fewer than ten. Germline is not matched at one junction end, which may reflect a read error. The chain joins TRBV7-9 to TRBJ1-1; D remains unclear. Looked up from germline, CDR1 is SEHNR and CDR2 is FQNEAQ (reference sequence). The CDR3 is made up of 12 amino acids. Here the CDR3 reads CASSLAGAQAFF. DNA of the CDR3: TGTGCCAGCAGCCTAGCGGGCGCACAAGCTTTCTTT. Complete variable domain (other parts from reference TRBV7-9 and TRBJ1-1): DTGVSQNPRHKITKRGQNVTFRCDPISEHNRLYWYRQTLGQGPEFLTYFQNEAQLEKSRLLSDRFSAERPKGSFSTLEIQRTEQGDSAMYLCASSLAGAQAFFGQGTRLTVV.

This clonotype was observed a few times. This chain connects TRBV12-3 or TRBV12-4 to TRBJ1-5; perhaps TRBD1 as D (5 bases). This CDR3 contains 13 residues. Trimming took off 6 bases at V and 6 bases at J, with 12 bases between the two ends. The CDR3 region is CASRARVVQPQHF. The CDR3 bases are TGTGCCAGCAGAGCCAGGGTTGTTCAGCCCCAGCATTTT.